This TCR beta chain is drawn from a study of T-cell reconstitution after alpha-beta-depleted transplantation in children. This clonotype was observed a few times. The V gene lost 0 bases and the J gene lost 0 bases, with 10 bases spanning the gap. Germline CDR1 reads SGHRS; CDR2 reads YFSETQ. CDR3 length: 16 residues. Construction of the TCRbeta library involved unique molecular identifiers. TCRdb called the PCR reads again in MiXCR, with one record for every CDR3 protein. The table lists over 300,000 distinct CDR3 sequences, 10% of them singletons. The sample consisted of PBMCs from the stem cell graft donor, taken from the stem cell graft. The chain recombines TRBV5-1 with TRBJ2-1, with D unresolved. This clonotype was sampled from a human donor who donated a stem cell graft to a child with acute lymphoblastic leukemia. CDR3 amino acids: CASSLVSRNSYNEQFF. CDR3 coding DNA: TGCGCCAGCAGCTTGGTGTCAAGGAACTCCTACAATGAGCAGTTCTTC.